The entry below describes one T cell receptor (beta chain). What antigen it recognizes has not been identified. Qualities for individual bases were not recorded, and no much larger clone is one base off. The donors were included in the validation cohort of over a hundred subjects, a group kept apart from the approximately 700-subject first cohort. The V and J ends are trimmed by 11 bases and 3 bases, leaving 13 bases between them. CDR1 is given as ENHRY and CDR2 as SYGVKD, both from the germline V gene. The CDR3 runs 12 amino acids, cysteine and phenylalanine included. Just the 36-base CDR3 DNA is kept, in frame starting at base 1. Library construction relied on the immunoSEQ multiplex PCR assay. The original methods were these. To diagnose cytomegalovirus status from the catalog of TCR beta chain sequences, a statistical classification framework was built. TCRdb limited this immuneACCESS table to in-frame rearrangements with V and J called. A share of clones is missing; checked studies link under half to unresolved V genes, and the rest is unexplained. The V and J calls and clone size were taken over from that table, and D and trimming were inferred from the DNA. This sample gives 55,000 to 85,000 clones in total; 94% of them show up just once. The ten largest clones capture more than 0.8% of the sample.

The data stem from a study of cytomegalovirus exposure and HLA in healthy donors (dated by TCRdb to about 2017). Broadly, across the study: According to a later analysis, the roughly 120 validation repertoires were produced on the same platform as the approximately 600 repertoires of the first cohort. The aim of the study was to test whether cataloging public T cell receptors could identify signatures of past pathogen exposure. In addition to the first cohort of 650 to 800 subjects, a separate validation cohort of approximately 120 different subjects was used. High-throughput TCR immunosequencing, statistical association of individual TCRs with disease status, and machine learning were combined to predict cytomegalovirus infection status. On the study overall, not on this receptor specifically: A later analysis lacked HLA typing for the validation cohort, so it scored co-occurrence in that cohort across all 110 or so repertoires. The classifier was reported to diagnose cytomegalovirus status with high specificity and sensitivity in both the original and validation cohorts. The authors suggested that the approach could potentially be generalized to other disease states and immunological phenotypes. In a later analysis, TCRs clustered in the first cohort were found to also tend to co-occur in the roughly 130 validation repertoires, with 94% of cluster scores above 0. A total of 150 to 200 TCR beta chains were listed by the study as associated with cytomegalovirus. A few of the identified cytomegalovirus-associated TCR beta chains were confirmed in vitro to be specific for cytomegalovirus antigens. Across donors, most TCR sequences were observed very rarely, whereas some public TCRs were present in many individuals.

Here the chain combines TRBV10-3 and TRBJ1-2, with TRBD1 as a weak D call on 6 bases. This sequence was found in a young woman in good health and CMV-seronegative. Input material: PBMCs. The CDR3 amino acid sequence is: CAAQGTDYGYTF. The nucleotide sequence reads as follows: TGTGCCGCCCAGGGGACCGACTATGGCTACACCTTC.